Given below is one TCR beta chain in context. Its target is not known. Through a sample-barcoded 5' primer and a J-beta primer mix, a second PCR was run for roughly 6 to 12 cycles. TCRdb itself ran the 5' RACE reads through MiXCR, one entry per CDR3 protein. Altogether fewer than 800,000 distinct CDR3 sequences are present, approximately 29% being singletons, with the ten largest covering 15%. The source of the sample is a study of blood T cells in healthy people across ages. Study observations and caveats: Long-lived donors had more naive CD4+ cells and higher diversity than aged donors.

The TCR comes from a woman of 80 years or more in good health. Sequencing used blood.

The DNA of the CDR3 is TGTGCCAGCAGCCTACAGGGATCGGCCGCCTACGAGCAGTACTTC. Protein sequence: CASSLQGSAAYEQYF. This chain joins TRBV11-1 and TRBJ2-7; weak D call: TRBD1 (6 bases). V was trimmed by 5 bases and J by 2 bases, leaving 16 bases between them. The germline V gene has CDR1 SGHAT and CDR2 FQDESV (reference sequence). CDR3 length equals 15 residues.